This T cell receptor (beta chain) was obtained from a study of T-cell memory formation after mild COVID-19. Study-wide results and limits: Memory cells collected pre-infection included some clones that later responded, suggesting cross-reactive memory joined. The second-wave clones peaking on day 37 were not confirmed as SARS-CoV-2-specific. Contracting CD4+ clones were located mainly in CM and EM, and CD8+ clones in EMRA.

Each CDR3 protein gets one entry after TCRdb re-called the 5' RACE reads with MiXCR. There are hundreds of thousands of distinct CDR3 sequences in the sample; approximately 19% occur only once, and about 12% lies in the top ten. This clonotype was seen more than once but under ten times. Its antigen is unknown. Germline loops: CDR1 LGHDT, CDR2 YNNKEL (reference sequence). The CDR3 is 21 amino acids. Trimming took off 1 base at V and 0 bases at J, with 24 bases between the two ends. The sample consisted of PBMCs or a T cell subset sorted from them (not recorded which). The receptor was derived from an adult woman who had mild COVID-19 (a few samples of this study predate the infection). Cell type and time point are not known. This chain uses TRBV3-1 with TRBJ2-2; D tentatively reads TRBD1 or TRBD2 (5 bases each). Written as DNA, the CDR3 is TGTGCCAGCAGCCAAGGGTTCACGTGGGGGTCCAACAGTCCGAACACCGGGGAGCTGTTTTTT. This translates into CASSQGFTWGSNSPNTGELFF. The whole variable domain, filled in from reference TRBV3-1 and TRBJ2-2, reads DTAVSQTPKYLVTQMGNDKSIKCEQNLGHDTMYWYKQDSKKFLKIMFSYNNKELIINETVPNRFSPKSPDKAHLNLHINSLELGDSAVYFCASSQGFTWGSNSPNTGELFFGEGSRLTVL.